This T cell receptor beta chain stems from a study of blood T cell repertoires in COVID-19. Study summary: Some COVID-19 samples were acute and others convalescent; all came from the United States, Italy and Spain.

This clone was seen once. Assay used: immunoSEQ multiplex PCR; TCRdb lists only in-frame clones, some missing. The sample yields about 200,000 clones, 86% seen once. The sequencing sample was made of peripheral blood. This TCR derives from a woman aged 45-65 years with COVID-19, enrolled during active disease.

The CDR3 reads CASSFDRGRLNEQFF. Written as DNA, the CDR3 is TGTGCCAGCAGCTTTGACAGGGGACGACTCAATGAGCAGTTCTTC. The chain has TRBV7-8 and TRBJ2-1; 8 nucleotides line up with TRBD1. The germline CDR1 and CDR2 sequences are SGHVS and FQNEAQ. CDR3 size: 15 residues. Losses at the gene ends were 3 bases for V and 6 bases for J; bases not matched to a gene: 7.